This T cell receptor beta chain was recorded in a study of cytomegalovirus exposure and HLA in healthy donors. Overall study context: Genotyping showed 81% of some 400 donors falling in the Caucasian-associated ancestry cluster. General study results and limits: In an earlier analysis, about 87% or about 30%: the productive usage of most TCR beta V segments. Analysis was carried out at a later point, and it linked a missense DCLRE1C variant to TCR beta V- and J-gene trimming.

The CDR3 has 14 residues. Trimming removed 5 bases from V and 8 bases from J, with 16 bases in between. Per germline, CDR1 LNHNV and CDR2 YYDKDF (reference sequence). Details on this clone: The target antigen is unknown.

PCR involved 60 Vbeta and 13 Jbeta primers. Method: immunoSEQ multiplex PCR; TCRdb's copy keeps in-frame clones and lacks some. The data hold 150,000 to 200,000 clones, with 9.5% observed a single time. The specimen was PBMCs. The rearrangement links TRBV15 to TRBJ1-5; D is unresolved. This sequence originates from a woman aged 30 to 39 in good health and CMV-seropositive. CDR3 residues: CATSPSKQREPQHF. The CDR3 nucleotides read TGTGCCACCAGCCCCAGCAAGCAGCGGGAGCCCCAGCATTTT.